The rows below give T cell receptor beta chains drawn from one sample of a study of blood T cells in healthy people across ages. TCRdb re-called the 5' RACE reads through MiXCR, storing one row per CDR3 protein. This sample has roughly 680,000 distinct CDR3 sequences, with about 50% found just once. Sequencing was carried out using blood. These TCRs come from a woman over 75 in good health. Both conserved end residues are part of each CDR3. Each record gives: D gene, V gene, J gene, CDR3 protein. A D gene is named only where the DNA matches it firmly.

D gene: .; V gene: TRBV7-6; J gene: TRBJ2-1; CDR3 protein: CASSLRGANEQFF
D gene: TRBD2; V gene: TRBV6-1; J gene: TRBJ2-1; CDR3 protein: CASSQGGTSGRRNEQFF
D gene: TRBD1; V gene: TRBV5-1; J gene: TRBJ2-3; CDR3 protein: CASSLGGGPDTQYF
D gene: TRBD1; V gene: TRBV28; J gene: TRBJ2-7; CDR3 protein: CASSERDRGYEQYF
D gene: .; V gene: TRBV7-9; J gene: TRBJ1-1; CDR3 protein: CVSSLQENTEAFF
D gene: TRBD1; V gene: TRBV5-4; J gene: TRBJ2-3; CDR3 protein: CASSLGQGIRGDTQYF
D gene: TRBD1; V gene: TRBV27; J gene: TRBJ1-2; CDR3 protein: CASKRTGTYGYTF
D gene: .; V gene: TRBV5-1; J gene: TRBJ2-7; CDR3 protein: CASSSGTTYEQYF
D gene: .; V gene: TRBV20-1; J gene: TRBJ1-4; CDR3 protein: CSPGEAPYEKLFF
D gene: .; V gene: TRBV7-2; J gene: TRBJ1-3; CDR3 protein: CASRNQNSGNTIYF
D gene: .; V gene: TRBV6-6; J gene: TRBJ2-7; CDR3 protein: CASRRAVGYNEQYF
D gene: .; V gene: TRBV10-3; J gene: TRBJ2-3; CDR3 protein: CAISDSGGGTDTQYF
D gene: TRBD2; V gene: TRBV6-1; J gene: .; CDR3 protein: CASSQDRGGLAGGVNIQYF
D gene: .; V gene: TRBV10-3; J gene: TRBJ2-7; CDR3 protein: CAIRGWSYEQYF
D gene: TRBD2; V gene: TRBV18; J gene: TRBJ2-5; CDR3 protein: CASSPQRGPQETQYF
D gene: TRBD2; V gene: TRBV5-1; J gene: TRBJ2-1; CDR3 protein: CASSSGTSTYNEQFF
D gene: .; V gene: TRBV29-1; J gene: .; CDR3 protein: CSAAITRDTDNEQYF
D gene: TRBD2; V gene: TRBV20-1; J gene: .; CDR3 protein: CSARAGTNYNEQYF
D gene: .; V gene: TRBV12-3/TRBV12-4; J gene: TRBJ2-7; CDR3 protein: CASSFGQGEQYF
D gene: TRBD1; V gene: TRBV28; J gene: TRBJ2-1; CDR3 protein: CASSAGQGLSEQFF
D gene: .; V gene: TRBV12-3/TRBV12-4; J gene: TRBJ2-3; CDR3 protein: CASSLGPSSTDTQYF
D gene: TRBD1; V gene: TRBV10-2; J gene: TRBJ2-2; CDR3 protein: CASSGTGGANTGELFF
D gene: .; V gene: TRBV30; J gene: TRBJ2-4; CDR3 protein: CAWSVLGNIQYF